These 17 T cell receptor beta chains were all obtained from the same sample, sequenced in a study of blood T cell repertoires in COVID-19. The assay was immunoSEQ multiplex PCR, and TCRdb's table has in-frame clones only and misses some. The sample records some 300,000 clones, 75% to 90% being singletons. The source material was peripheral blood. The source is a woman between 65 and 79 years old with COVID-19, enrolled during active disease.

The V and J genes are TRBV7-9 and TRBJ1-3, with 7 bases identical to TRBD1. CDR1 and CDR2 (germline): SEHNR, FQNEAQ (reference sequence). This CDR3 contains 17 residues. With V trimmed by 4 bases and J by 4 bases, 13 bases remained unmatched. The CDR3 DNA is TGTGCCAGCAGCTCAGCCACAGCAGGGGGTCTGGGAAACACCATATATTTT. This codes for CASSSATAGGLGNTIYF. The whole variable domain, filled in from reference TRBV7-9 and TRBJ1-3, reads DTGVSQNPRHKITKRGQNVTFRCDPISEHNRLYWYRQTLGQGPEFLTYFQNEAQLEKSRLLSDRFSAERPKGSFSTLEIQRTEQGDSAMYLCASSSATAGGLGNTIYFGEGSWLTVV.

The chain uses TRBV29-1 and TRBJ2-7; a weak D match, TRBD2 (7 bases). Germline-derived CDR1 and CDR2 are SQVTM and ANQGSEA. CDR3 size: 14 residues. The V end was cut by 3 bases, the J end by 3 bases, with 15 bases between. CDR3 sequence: CSVEGEGGIYEQYF. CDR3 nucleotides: TGCAGCGTTGAGGGGGAGGGGGGCATCTACGAGCAGTACTTC.

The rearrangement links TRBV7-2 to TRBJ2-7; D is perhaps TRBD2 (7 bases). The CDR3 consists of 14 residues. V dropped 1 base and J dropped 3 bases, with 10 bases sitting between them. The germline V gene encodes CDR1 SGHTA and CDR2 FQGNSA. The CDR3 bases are TGTGCCAGCAGCTTAGTGGGGGGGCTCTACGAGCAGTACTTC. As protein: CASSLVGGLYEQYF.

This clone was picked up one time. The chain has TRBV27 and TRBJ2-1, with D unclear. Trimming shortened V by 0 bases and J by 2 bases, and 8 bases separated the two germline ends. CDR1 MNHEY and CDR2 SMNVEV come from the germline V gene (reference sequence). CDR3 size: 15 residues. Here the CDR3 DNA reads TGTGCCAGCAGTTTATCTAGCAGTACCTACAATGAGCAGTTCTTC. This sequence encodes CASSLSSSTYNEQFF.

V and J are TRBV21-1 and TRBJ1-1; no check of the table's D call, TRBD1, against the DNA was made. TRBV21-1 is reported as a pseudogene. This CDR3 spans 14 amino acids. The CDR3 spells CASSERTVNTEAFF. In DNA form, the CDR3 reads TGTGCCAGCAGCGAGAGGACAGTGAACACTGAAGCTTTCTTT.

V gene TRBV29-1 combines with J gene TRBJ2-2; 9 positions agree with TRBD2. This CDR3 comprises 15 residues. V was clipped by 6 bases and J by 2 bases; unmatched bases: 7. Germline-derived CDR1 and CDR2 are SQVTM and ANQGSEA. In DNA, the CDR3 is TGCAGCGTGAGAACGGGACTAGCAAACACCGGGGAGCTGTTTTTT. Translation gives CSVRTGLANTGELFF.

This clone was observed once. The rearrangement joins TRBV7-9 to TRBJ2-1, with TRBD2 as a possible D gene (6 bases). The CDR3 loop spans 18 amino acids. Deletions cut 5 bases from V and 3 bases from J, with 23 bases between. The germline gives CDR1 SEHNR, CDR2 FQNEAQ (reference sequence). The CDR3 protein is CASSPPWGRDLRYNEQFF. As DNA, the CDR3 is TGTGCCAGCAGCCCCCCTTGGGGCCGGGACTTACGCTACAATGAGCAGTTCTTC.

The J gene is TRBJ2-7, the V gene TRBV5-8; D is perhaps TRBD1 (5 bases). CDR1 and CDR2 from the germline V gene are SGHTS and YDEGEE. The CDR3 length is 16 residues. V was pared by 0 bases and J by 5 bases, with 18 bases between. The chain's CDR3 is CASSLGQTLGADEQYF. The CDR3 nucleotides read TGTGCCAGCAGCTTGGGGCAGACACTTGGGGCAGACGAGCAGTACTTC.

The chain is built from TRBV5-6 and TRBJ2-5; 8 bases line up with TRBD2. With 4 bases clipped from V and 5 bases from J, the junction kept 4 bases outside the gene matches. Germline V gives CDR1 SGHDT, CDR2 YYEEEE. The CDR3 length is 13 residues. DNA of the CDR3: TGTGCCAGCAGCCTTTTAGCGGGGGAGACCCAGTACTTC. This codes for CASSLLAGETQYF.

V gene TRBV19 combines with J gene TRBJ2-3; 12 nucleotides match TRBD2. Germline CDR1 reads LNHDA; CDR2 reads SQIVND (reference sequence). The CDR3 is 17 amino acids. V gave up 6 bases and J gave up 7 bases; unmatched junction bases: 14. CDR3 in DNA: TGTGCCAGTAGCCGGACTAGCGGGGCGTTTGGATATAATACGCAGTATTTT. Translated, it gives CASSRTSGAFGYNTQYF. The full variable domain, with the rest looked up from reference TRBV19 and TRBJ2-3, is DGGITQSPKYLFRKEGQNVTLSCEQNLNHDAMYWYRQDPGQGLRLIYYSQIVNDFQKGDIAEGYSVSREKKESFPLTVTSAQKNPTAFYLCASSRTSGAFGYNTQYFGPGTRLTVL.

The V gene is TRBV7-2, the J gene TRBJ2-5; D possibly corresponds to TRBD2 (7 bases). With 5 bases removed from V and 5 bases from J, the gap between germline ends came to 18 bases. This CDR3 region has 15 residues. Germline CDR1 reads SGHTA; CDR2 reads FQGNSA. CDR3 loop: CASSPGGGSGETQYF. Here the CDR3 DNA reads TGTGCCAGCAGCCCTGGCGGGGGCTCGGGGGAGACCCAGTACTTC.

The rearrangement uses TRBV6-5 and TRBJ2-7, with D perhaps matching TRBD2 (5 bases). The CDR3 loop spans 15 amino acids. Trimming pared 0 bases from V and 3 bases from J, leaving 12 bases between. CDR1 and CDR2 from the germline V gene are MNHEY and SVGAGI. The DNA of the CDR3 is TGTGCCAGCAGTTACTCAGGCGGGTTGGACTACGAGCAGTACTTC. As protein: CASSYSGGLDYEQYF.

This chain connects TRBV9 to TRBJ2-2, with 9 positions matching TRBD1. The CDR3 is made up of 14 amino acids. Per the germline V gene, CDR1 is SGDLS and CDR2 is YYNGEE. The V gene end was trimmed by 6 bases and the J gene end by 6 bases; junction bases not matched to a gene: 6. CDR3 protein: CASTRTGVAGELFF. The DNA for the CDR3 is TGTGCCAGCACCCGGACAGGGGTAGCCGGGGAGCTGTTTTTT.

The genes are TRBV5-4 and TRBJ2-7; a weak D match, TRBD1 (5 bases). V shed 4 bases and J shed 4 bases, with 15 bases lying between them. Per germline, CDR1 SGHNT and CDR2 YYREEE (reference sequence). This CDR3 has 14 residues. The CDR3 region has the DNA TGTGCCAGCAGCAGAGACCAGGGTACTTACGAGCAGTACTTC. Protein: CASSRDQGTYEQYF.

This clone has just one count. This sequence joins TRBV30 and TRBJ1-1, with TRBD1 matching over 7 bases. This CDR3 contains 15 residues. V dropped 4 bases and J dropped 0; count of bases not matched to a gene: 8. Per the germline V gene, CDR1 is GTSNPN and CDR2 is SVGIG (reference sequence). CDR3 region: CAWKRAGGMNTEAFF. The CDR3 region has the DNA TGTGCCTGGAAAAGGGCAGGGGGGATGAACACTGAAGCTTTCTTT.

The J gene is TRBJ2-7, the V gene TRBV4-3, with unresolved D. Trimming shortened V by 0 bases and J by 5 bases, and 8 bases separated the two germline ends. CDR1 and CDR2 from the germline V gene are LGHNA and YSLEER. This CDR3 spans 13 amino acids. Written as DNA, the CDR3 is TGCGCCAGCAGCCAAGATAGATACCACGAGCAGTACTTC. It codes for CASSQDRYHEQYF.

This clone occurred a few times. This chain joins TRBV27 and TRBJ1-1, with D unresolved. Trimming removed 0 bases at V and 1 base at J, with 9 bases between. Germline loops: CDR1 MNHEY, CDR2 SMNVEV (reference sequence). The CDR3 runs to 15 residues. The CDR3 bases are TGTGCCAGCAGTTTATCCCCCATTTCGAACACTGAAGCTTTCTTT. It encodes CASSLSPISNTEAFF.